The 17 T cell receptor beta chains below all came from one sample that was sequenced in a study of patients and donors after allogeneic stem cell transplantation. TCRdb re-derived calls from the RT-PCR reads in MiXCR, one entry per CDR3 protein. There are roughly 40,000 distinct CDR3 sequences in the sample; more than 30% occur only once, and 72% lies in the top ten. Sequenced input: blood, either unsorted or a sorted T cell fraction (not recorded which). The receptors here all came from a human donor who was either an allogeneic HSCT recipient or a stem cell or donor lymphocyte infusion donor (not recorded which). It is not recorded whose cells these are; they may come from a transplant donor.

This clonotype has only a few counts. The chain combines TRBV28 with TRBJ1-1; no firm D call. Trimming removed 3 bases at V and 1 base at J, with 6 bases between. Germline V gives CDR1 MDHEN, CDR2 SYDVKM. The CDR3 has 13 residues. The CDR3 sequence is CASSFGQNTEAFF. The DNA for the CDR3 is TGTGCCAGCAGTTTTGGGCAGAACACTGAAGCTTTCTTT.

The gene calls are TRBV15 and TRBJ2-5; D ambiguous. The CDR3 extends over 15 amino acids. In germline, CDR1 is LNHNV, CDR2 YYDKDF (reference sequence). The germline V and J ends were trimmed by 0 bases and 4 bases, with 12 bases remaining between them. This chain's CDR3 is CATSREPDRGETQYF. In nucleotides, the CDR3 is TGTGCCACCAGCAGAGAGCCGGACCGCGGAGAGACCCAGTACTTC.

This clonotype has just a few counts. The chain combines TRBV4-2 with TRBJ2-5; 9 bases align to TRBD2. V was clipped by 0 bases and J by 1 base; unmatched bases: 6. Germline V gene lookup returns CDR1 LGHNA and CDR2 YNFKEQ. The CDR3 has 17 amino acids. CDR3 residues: CASSQEGRLAVQETQYF. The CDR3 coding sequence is TGTGCCAGCAGCCAAGAGGGGAGACTAGCGGTCCAAGAGACCCAGTACTTC.

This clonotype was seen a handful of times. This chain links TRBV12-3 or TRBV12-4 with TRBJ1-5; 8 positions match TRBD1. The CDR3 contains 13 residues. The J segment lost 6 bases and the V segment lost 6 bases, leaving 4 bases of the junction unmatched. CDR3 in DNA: TGTGCCAGCAGGATAACAGGGGGTCAGCCCCAGCATTTT. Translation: CASRITGGQPQHF.

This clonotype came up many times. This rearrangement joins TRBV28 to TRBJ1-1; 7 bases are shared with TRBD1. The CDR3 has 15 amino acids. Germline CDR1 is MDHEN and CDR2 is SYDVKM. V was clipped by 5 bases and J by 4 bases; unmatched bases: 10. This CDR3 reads CASSLRWAGGTEAFF. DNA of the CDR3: TGTGCCAGCAGTCTTCGGTGGGCAGGGGGCACTGAAGCTTTCTTT.

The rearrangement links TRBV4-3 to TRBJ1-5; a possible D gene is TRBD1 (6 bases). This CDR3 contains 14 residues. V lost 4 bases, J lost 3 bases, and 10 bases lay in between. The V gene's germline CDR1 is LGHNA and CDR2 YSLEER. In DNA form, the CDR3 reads TGCGCCAGCAGCCCCGACAGGATCAATCAGCCCCAGCATTTT. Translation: CASSPDRINQPQHF.

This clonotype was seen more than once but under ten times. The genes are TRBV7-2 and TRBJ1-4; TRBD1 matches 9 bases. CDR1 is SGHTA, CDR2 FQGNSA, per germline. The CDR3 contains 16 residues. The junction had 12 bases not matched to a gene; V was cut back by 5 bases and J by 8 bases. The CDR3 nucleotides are TGTGCCAGCAGCCGCCAGGAAAAGACAGGGGGGGAAAAACTGTTTTTT. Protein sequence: CASSRQEKTGGEKLFF. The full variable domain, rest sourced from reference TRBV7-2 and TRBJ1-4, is GAGVSQSPSNKVTEKGKDVELRCDPISGHTALYWYRQSLGQGLEFLIYFQGNSAPDKSGLPSDRFSAERTGGSVSTLTIQRTQQEDSAVYLCASSRQEKTGGEKLFFGSGTQLSVL.

The CDR3 nucleotides are TGTGCCAGCAGCCAAACGAGGATAAACACCGGGGAGCTGTTTTTT. Amino acids: CASSQTRINTGELFF. V usage is TRBV6-2 or TRBV6-3 and J usage is TRBJ2-2; D not resolved. This CDR3 has 15 residues. The V gene lost 6 bases and the J gene lost 2 bases, with 13 bases spanning the gap. Germline values: CDR1 MNHEY, CDR2 SVGEGT.

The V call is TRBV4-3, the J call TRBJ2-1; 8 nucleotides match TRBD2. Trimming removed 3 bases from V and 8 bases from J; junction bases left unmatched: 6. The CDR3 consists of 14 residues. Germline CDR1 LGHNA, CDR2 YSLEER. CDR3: CASSQAAGVHEQFF. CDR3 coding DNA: TGCGCCAGCAGCCAGGCAGCGGGAGTACATGAGCAGTTCTTC.

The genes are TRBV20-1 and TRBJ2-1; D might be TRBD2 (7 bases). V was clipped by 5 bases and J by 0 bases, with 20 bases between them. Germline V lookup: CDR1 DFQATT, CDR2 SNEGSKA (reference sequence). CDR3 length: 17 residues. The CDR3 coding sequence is TGCAGTGCTTCCCTCATCGGGGGAGGGGGCTCCTACAATGAGCAGTTCTTC. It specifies CSASLIGGGGSYNEQFF.

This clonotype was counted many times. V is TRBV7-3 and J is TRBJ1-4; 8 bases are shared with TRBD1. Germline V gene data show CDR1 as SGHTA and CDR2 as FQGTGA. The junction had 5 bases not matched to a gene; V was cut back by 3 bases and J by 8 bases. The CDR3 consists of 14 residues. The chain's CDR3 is CASSLTGVGEKLFF. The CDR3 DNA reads TGTGCCAGCAGCTTGACAGGGGTGGGCGAAAAACTGTTTTTT.

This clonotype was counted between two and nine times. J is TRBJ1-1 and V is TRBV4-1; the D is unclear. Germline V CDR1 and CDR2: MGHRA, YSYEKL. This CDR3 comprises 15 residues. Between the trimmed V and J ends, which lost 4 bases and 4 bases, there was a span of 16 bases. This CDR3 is CASSPKELGGTEAFF. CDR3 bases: TGCGCCAGCAGCCCCAAAGAACTCGGAGGCACTGAAGCTTTCTTT.

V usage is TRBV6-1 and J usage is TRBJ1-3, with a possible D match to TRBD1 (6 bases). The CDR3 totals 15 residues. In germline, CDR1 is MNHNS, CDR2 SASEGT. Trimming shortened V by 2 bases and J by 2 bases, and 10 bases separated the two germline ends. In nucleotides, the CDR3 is TGTGCCAGCAGTGAACGGGCAGGGGCTGGAAACACCATATATTTT. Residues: CASSERAGAGNTIYF.

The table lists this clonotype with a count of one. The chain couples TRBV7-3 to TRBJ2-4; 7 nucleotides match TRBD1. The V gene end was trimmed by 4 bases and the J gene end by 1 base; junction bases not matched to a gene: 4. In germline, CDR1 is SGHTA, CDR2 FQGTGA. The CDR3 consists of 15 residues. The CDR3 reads CASSSQTGAKNIQYF. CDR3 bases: TGTGCCAGCAGCTCCCAGACAGGGGCCAAAAACATTCAGTACTTC. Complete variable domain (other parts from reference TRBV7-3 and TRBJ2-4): GAGVSQTPSNKVTEKGKYVELRCDPISGHTALYWYRQSLGQGPEFLIYFQGTGAADDSGLPNDRFFAVRPEGSVSTLKIQRTERGDSAVYLCASSSQTGAKNIQYFGAGTRLSVL.

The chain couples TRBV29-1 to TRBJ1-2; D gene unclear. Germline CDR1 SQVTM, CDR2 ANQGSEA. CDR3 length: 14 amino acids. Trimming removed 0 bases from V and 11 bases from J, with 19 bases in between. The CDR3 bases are TGCAGCGTTGAAGAAAACTCTTTCTCGGTGGGGTACACCTTC. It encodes CSVEENSFSVGYTF.

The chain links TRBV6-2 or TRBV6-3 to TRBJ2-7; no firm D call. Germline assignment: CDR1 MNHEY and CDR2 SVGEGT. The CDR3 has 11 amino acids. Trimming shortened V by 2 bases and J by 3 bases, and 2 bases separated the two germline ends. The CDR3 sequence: CASSYLYEQYF. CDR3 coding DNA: TGTGCCAGCAGTTACCTCTACGAGCAGTACTTC.

This chain's CDR3 is CASSQDRAGPLRDEQFF. CDR3 nucleotide sequence: TGCGCCAGCAGCCAAGATAGAGCGGGACCCCTTAGGGATGAGCAGTTCTTC. The chain carries TRBV4-3 and TRBJ2-1; TRBD2 matches 7 bases. CDR3 length equals 17 residues. Looked up from germline, CDR1 is LGHNA and CDR2 is YSLEER. V shed 0 bases and J 8 bases; nucleotides not matched to a gene: 13.